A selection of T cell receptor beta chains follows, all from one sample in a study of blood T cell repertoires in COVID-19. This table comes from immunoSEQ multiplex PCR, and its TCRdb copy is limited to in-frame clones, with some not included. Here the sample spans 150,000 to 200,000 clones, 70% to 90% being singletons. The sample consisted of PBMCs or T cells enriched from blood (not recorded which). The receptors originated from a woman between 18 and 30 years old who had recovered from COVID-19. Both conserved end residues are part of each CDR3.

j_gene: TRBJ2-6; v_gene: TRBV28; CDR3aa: CASSLEGANVLTF
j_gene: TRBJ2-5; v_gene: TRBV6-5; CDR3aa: CASISQPQETQYF
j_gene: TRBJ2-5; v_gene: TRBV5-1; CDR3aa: CASSFLGTGALQYF
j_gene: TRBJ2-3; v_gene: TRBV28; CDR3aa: CATRGTSTDTQYF
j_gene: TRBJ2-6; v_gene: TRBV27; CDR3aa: CASSYYNTAGANVLTF
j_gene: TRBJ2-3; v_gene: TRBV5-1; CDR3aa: CASSLGQDGDTQYF
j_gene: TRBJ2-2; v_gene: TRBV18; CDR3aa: CASSLGQGNTGELFF
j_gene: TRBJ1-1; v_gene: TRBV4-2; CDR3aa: CASSQDKSGSAEAFF
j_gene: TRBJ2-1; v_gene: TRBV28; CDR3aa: CASSPSGKAYNEQFF
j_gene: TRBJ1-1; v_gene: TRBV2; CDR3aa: CASMGVKRDTEAFF
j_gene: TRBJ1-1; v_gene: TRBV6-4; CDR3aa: CASSPGQENTEAFF
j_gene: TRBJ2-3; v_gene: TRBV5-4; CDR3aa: CASSPIAGDIDTQYF
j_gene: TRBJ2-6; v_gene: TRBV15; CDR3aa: CAAGDFTGANVLTF
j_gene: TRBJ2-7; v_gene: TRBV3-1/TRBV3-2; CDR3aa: CASSREGTLSSYEQYF
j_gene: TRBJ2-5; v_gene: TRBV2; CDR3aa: CASSGGALGTQYF